The TCR beta chain under discussion was sequenced for a study of CXCR3-negative and CXCR3-positive naive CD8 T cells. Study-wide results and caveats: A higher hydrophobicity marked the TRB CDR3s of CXCR3-positive naive cells versus CXCR3-negative naive cells. No difference in surface CD5 was seen between naive subsets, and TCR strength was inferred from TRB CDR3 properties.

Germline V gene data show CDR1 as SEHNR and CDR2 as FQNEAQ (reference sequence). The CDR3 covers 15 residues. Libraries of TRB cDNA were made by 5' RACE and carried UMIs. From its re-call of the 5' RACE reads, TCRdb lists each CDR3 protein once, without DNA. The data show about 62,000 distinct CDR3 sequences, and the top ten clones hold more than 4%. Concerning this clonotype itself: Antigen: not known.

The J gene is TRBJ2-2, the V gene TRBV7-9; no DNA is available, so the TRBD1 call from TCRdb remains unchecked. This receptor was identified in a human donor in good health. Some clones in this sample may be carry-over from other donors' samples. Sequencing was done on a sample of naive CXCR3- CD8+ T cells from blood. Subset here: CD45RO-CCR7+CD27+CD95- naive CD8+ T cells lacking CXCR3 (TNR3-). The CDR3 sequence: CASSYTGEITGELFF. Full variable domain (outside the CDR3, taken from reference TRBV7-9 and TRBJ2-2): DTGVSQNPRHKITKRGQNVTFRCDPISEHNRLYWYRQTLGQGPEFLTYFQNEAQLEKSRLLSDRFSAERPKGSFSTLEIQRTEQGDSAMYLCASSYTGEITGELFFGEGSRLTVL.